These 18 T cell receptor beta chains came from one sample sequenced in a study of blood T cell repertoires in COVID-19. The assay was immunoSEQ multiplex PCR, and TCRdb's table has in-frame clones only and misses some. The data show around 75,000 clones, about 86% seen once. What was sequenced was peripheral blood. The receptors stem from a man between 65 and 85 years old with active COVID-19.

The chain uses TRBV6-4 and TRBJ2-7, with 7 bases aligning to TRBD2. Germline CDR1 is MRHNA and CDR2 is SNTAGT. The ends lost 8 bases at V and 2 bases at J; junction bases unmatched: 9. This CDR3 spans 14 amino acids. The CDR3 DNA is TGTGCCAGCGTGGGGGGGTACTCAACCTACGAGCAGTACTTC. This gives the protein CASVGGYSTYEQYF.

The CDR3: CASSRREGGIQYF. The CDR3 nucleotides are TGTGCCAGCAGTCGGCGGGAGGGGGGCATTCAGTACTTC. The V and J genes are TRBV6-2 or TRBV6-3 and TRBJ2-4, with 9 nucleotides matching TRBD2. The germline V gene encodes CDR1 MNHEY and CDR2 SVGEGT. The V and J ends lost 5 bases and 9 bases, in that order; junction bases with no gene match: 5. The CDR3 has 13 residues.

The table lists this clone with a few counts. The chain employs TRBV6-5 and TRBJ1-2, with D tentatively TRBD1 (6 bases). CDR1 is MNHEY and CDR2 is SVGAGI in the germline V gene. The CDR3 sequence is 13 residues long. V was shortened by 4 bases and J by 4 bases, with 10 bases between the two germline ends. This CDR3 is CASSSRGPYGYTF. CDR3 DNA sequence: TGTGCCAGCAGTTCCAGGGGCCCCTATGGCTACACCTTC.

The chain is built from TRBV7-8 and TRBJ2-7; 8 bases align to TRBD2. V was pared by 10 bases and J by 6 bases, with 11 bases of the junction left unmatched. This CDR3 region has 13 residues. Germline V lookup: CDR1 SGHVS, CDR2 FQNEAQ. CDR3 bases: TGTGCCACCAAGGGGCCTGCGGGGGGCGAGCAGTACTTC. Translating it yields CATKGPAGGEQYF. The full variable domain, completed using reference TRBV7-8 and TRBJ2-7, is GAGVSQSPRYKVAKRGQDVALRCDPISGHVSLFWYQQALGQGPEFLTYFQNEAQLDKSGLPSDRFFAERPEGSVSTLKIQRTQQEDSAVYLCATKGPAGGEQYFGPGTRLTVT.

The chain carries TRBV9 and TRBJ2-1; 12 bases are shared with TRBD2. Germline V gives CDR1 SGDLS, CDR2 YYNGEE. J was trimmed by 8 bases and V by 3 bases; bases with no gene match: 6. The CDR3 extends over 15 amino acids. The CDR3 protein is CASSASGRAKDEQFF. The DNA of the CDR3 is TGTGCCAGCAGCGCTAGCGGGAGGGCCAAGGATGAGCAGTTCTTC.

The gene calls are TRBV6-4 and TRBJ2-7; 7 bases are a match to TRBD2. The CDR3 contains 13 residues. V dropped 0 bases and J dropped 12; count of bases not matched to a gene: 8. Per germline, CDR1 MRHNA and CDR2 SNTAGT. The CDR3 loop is CASSDSIAGALYF. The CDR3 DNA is TGTGCCAGCAGTGACTCGATTGCGGGAGCGTTGTACTTC.

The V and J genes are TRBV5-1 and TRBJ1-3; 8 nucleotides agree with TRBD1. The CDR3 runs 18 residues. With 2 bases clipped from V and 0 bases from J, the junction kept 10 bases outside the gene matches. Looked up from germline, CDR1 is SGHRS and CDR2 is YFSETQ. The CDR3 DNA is TGCGCCAGCAGCTTCGGGGCAGGGGGCGCGAGCTCTGGAAACACCATATATTTT. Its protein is CASSFGAGGASSGNTIYF.

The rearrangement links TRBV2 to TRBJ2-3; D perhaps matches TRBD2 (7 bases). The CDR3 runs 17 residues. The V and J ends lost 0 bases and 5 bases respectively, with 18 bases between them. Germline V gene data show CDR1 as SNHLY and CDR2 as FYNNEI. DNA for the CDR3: TGTGCCAGCAGTGAAGCGCTTGGCGGGAGAGGGGGAGATACGCAGTATTTT. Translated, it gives CASSEALGGRGGDTQYF.

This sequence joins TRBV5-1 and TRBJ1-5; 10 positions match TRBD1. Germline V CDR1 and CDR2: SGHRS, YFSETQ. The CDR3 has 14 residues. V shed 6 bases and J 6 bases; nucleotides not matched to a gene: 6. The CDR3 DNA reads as TGCGCCAGCACCCAGACAGGGGGCGGTCAGCCCCAGCATTTT. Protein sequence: CASTQTGGGQPQHF.

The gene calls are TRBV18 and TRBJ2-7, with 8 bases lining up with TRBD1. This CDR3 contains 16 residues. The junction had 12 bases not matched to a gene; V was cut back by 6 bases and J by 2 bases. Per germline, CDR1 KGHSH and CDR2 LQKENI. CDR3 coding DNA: TGTGCCAGCTCCCCCACCGCGCAGACAGGGGCCTACGAGCAGTACTTC. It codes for CASSPTAQTGAYEQYF.

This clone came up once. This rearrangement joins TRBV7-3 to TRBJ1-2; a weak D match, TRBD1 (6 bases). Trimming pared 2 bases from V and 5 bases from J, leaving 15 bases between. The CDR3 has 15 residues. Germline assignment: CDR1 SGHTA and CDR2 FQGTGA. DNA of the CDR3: TGTGCCAGCAGCTTAGGAACAGGAAGGGGGTATGGCTACACCTTC. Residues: CASSLGTGRGYGYTF.

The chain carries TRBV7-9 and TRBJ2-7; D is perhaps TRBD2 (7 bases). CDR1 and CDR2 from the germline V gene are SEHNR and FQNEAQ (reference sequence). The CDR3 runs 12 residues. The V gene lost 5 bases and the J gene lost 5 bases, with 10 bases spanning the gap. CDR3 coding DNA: TGTGCCAGCAGCCCGGGGGGCCACGAGCAGTACTTC. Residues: CASSPGGHEQYF.

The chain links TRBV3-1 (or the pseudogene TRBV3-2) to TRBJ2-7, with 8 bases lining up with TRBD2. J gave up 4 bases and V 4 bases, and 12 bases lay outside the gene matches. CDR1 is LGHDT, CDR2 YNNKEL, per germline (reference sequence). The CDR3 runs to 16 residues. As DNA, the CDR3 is TGTGCCAGCAGCCCAACGGCGTCGGGGGGGAAATACGAGCAGTACTTC. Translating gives CASSPTASGGKYEQYF.

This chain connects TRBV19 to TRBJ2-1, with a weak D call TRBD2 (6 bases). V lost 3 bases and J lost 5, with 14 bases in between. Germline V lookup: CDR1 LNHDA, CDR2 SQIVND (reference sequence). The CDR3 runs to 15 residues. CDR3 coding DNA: TGTGCCAGTAGTATCCCTACGGGAGAGGACAATGAGCAGTTCTTC. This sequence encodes CASSIPTGEDNEQFF.

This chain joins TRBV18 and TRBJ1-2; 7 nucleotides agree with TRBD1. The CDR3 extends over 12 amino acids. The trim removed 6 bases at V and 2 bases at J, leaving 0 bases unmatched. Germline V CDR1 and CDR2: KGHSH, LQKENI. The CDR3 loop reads CASSTGNYGYTF. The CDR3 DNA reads TGTGCCAGCTCGACAGGGAACTATGGCTACACCTTC.

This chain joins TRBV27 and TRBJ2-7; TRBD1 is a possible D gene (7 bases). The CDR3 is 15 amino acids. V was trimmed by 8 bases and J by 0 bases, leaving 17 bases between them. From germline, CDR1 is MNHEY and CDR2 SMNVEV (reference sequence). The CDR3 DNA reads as TGTGCCAGCCATGGAGGGGGCTCGAGCTCCTACGAGCAGTACTTC. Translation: CASHGGGSSSYEQYF.

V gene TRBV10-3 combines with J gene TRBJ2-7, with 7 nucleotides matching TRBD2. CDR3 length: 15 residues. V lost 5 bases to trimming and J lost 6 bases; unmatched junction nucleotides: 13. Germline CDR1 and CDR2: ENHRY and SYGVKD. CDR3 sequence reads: CAISPFGGGEGEQYF. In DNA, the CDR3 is TGTGCCATCAGTCCCTTTGGTGGGGGGGAGGGCGAGCAGTACTTC.

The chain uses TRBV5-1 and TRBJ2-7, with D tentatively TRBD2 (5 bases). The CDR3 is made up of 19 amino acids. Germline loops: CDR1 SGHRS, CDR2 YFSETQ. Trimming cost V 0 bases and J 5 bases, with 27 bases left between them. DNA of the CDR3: TGCGCCAGCAGCTTGGCCAAGCCCCGGGCTAGCCCAAATGGGGACGAGCAGTACTTC. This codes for CASSLAKPRASPNGDEQYF.